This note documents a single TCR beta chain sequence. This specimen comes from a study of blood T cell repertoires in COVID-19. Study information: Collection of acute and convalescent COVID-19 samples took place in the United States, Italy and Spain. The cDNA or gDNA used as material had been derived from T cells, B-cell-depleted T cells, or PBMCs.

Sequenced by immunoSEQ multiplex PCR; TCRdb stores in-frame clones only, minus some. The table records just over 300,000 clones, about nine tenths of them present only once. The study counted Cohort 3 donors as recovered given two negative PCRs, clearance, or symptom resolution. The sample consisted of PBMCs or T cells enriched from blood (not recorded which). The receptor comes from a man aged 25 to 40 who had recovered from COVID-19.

For the CDR3, the DNA is TGTGCCAGCAGCACAGCCTACAGGGGGCCGGATTCACCCCTCCACTTT. This encodes CASSTAYRGPDSPLHF. V gene TRBV11-2 combines with J gene TRBJ1-6, with 9 bases that match TRBD1. Germline values: CDR1 SGHAT, CDR2 FQNNGV. The V segment lost 5 bases and the J segment 8 bases; nucleotides outside the gene matches: 10. This CDR3 has 16 amino acids.